This entry is about one T cell receptor (beta chain). This clonotype was observed a single time. What this receptor recognizes is not known. Within one base of it there is no much larger clone, and no base qualities were kept. A read on its own is weak evidence. This sample was taken from a study of T cells in Graves' hyperthyroidism and ophthalmopathy (dated by TCRdb to the late 2010s). Background on the whole study: Peripheral blood was collected at initial diagnosis, before any treatment. A discovery cohort of fewer than 110 patients, roughly 45 with Graves' ophthalmopathy and under 60 with stable Graves' hyperthyroidism, was used to find distinguishing TCR V-J signatures. An independent validation cohort of about 19 hyperthyroidism patients and 17 patients who later progressed to ophthalmopathy tested prospective prediction of ophthalmopathy. For training and testing, the 100 or so patients in the discovery cohort were randomly divided in a 7:3 ratio. In roughly six Graves' hyperthyroidism patients, the study also compared T-cell repertoires from thyroid tissue with T-cell repertoires from blood. After sampling, hyperthyroidism patients received methimazole starting at 30 mg daily, and ophthalmopathy patients received high-dose intravenous methylprednisolone. According to the paper, TCR Vbeta CDR3 sequencing was carried out on over 130 peripheral blood samples, which came from some 41 ophthalmopathy, some 73 hyperthyroidism and around 17 progressor patients.

A patient counted as having stable Graves' hyperthyroidism if no progression to ophthalmopathy occurred over 18 months of follow-up. Hyperthyroidism patients were newly diagnosed, had a disease duration of under 2 months, and were aged 18 to 65 years. Any patient with an uncontrolled infection, another autoimmune disease, pregnancy or lactation was excluded. Diagnoses were based on clinical symptoms, serum thyroxine and TRAb, thyroid ultrasound and orbital computed tomography. PBMCs were separated from roughly 9.3 ml of fresh peripheral blood using Ficoll-Paque density gradient centrifugation. Total RNA was extracted using Trizol reagent, and RNA quality was assessed on an Agilent 2100 Bioanalyzer. The paper as a whole reports these results and caveats: Most expanded thyroid clonotypes (frequency above 0.001) were also found in blood, which suggests that blood repertoires may mirror thyroid immune responses. No statistical method was used to fix the sample size in advance, and group allocation was not hidden from the investigators. During validation, the model predicted progression to ophthalmopathy a median of about 6.3 months ahead of onset, with around 71% sensitivity and 72.22% specificity. A model built on a 13 V-J signature distinguished ophthalmopathy from stable hyperthyroidism, reaching 87.88% sensitivity and under 84% specificity in cross-validation and 80%/75% in testing.

Amplification of TCR beta CDR3 regions was carried out from RNA transcripts. A first-round RT-PCR of the TCR CDR3 used the HTBI primer set with the Qiagen OneStep RT-PCR kit. Libraries were constructed in a second round of multiplex PCR, after which size selection and purification were carried out. The libraries were sequenced on an Illumina HiSeq2000 using paired-end 100 bp reads. Turning to the authors' computational methods: Raw data were processed with SOAPnuke, discarding reads with adapters, uncalled bases, mean Phred below 15, or no exact constant-primer or identifier match. COPE v1.2.5 was used to merge the high-quality paired reads, and each unique nucleotide sequence was defined as a clonotype. MiTCR v1.1 was used to align clonotypes to the IMGT TRBV, TRBD and TRBJ reference segments. The analysis was restricted to V-J combinations with a frequency above 0.0001, which together covered 99.2% of the repertoires. A TCS score was defined as the ratio of F50 (clonal expansion) to E x V (chaos), with BLOSUM62-based TCRdist applied between CDR3 peptides within each V-J. Welch's t-statistics and random forest reduced fewer than 600 V-J features to roughly 13, which were used in a naive Bayes classifier (R e1071). TCRdb redid the processing of the public reads, applying fastp at Q25 and MiXCR, and retained in-frame beta chains. Every distinct CDR3 protein forms one entry, paired with its most common genes and DNA. The V and J calls, along with clone size, are taken from TCRdb and not from the paper's own processing. This sample lists approximately 330,000 distinct CDR3 sequences; approximately 18% were detected once. The ten largest clones represent about half of the sample.

The germline V gene sets CDR1 to MGHRA and CDR2 to YSYEKL. The CDR3 starts with the cysteine, ends with the phenylalanine, and has 16 residues. The DNA shown is the 48-base CDR3, in frame from base 1. For this chain, trimming is 0 bases at the V end and 4 bases at the J end, and the number of junction bases without a gene match is 8. This clonotype originated in a woman aged 45-65 years with Graves' hyperthyroidism. The sample taken for sequencing was blood. The chain couples TRBV4-1 to TRBJ1-1, with 7 bases matching TRBD1. The CDR3 sequence is CASSQEGRQGATEAFF. DNA sequence: TGCGCCAGCAGCCAAGAAGGGAGACAGGGAGCCACTGAAGCTTTCTTT.